What follows are 14 T cell receptor beta chains derived from one specimen sequenced in a study of Tregs in tolerant kidney transplant recipients. Repertoires were generated with immunoSEQ multiplex PCR, while TCRdb's copy carries only in-frame clones and drops some. In the table there are around 61,000 clones, around 87% of which are singletons. Mixed chimerism was transient after nonmyeloablative marrow transplants from related graft donors. The sample was CD4+ T cells from blood (PBMCs), taken 6 months after the transplant. These receptors were taken from a human patient who received a combined kidney and bone marrow transplant. Part of the T cell pool may stem from the graft donor.

This clone came up a few times. Within the sample, other DNA sequences also encode this same CDR3. The chain recombines TRBV7-3 with TRBJ1-1, with D maybe TRBD1 (5 bases). CDR3 size: 13 residues. The ends were cut back, 4 bases at V and 4 bases at J, with 10 bases in the middle. In germline, CDR1 is SGHTA, CDR2 FQGTGA. The CDR3 DNA is TGTGCCAGCAGCTCCTCCGGGGGCACTGAAGCTTTCTTT. It yields the protein CASSSSGGTEAFF.

The chain links TRBV29-1 to TRBJ2-7; the D gene is possibly TRBD1 (6 bases). The CDR3 sequence is 14 residues long. The germline V gene encodes CDR1 SQVTM and CDR2 ANQGSEA. With 6 bases removed from V and 5 bases from J, the gap between germline ends came to 20 bases. The CDR3 region is CSVILSGQPDEQYF. CDR3 DNA: TGCAGCGTGATTCTCTCTGGACAGCCGGACGAGCAGTACTTC.

V is TRBV9 and J is TRBJ2-7, with D hard to call. CDR1 SGDLS and CDR2 YYNGEE come from the germline V gene. The CDR3 is 16 residues long. Trimming took 3 bases from V and 0 from J, leaving 16 bases between them. The CDR3 coding sequence is TGTGCCAGCAGCGCATACGATTGGGCTTCCTCCTACGAGCAGTACTTC. This codes for CASSAYDWASSYEQYF.

The chain combines TRBV28 with TRBJ1-1, with 9 bases that match TRBD1. The germline V gene has CDR1 MDHEN and CDR2 SYDVKM. V dropped 5 bases and J dropped 0; count of bases not matched to a gene: 7. The CDR3 is 16 amino acids. As DNA, the CDR3 is TGTGCCAGCAGTGGGACAGGGTTATTCATGAACACTGAAGCTTTCTTT. Translating it yields CASSGTGLFMNTEAFF.

To note about this clone: A read error may produce the germline difference seen at one junction end. Other nucleotide sequences in the sample specify the same CDR3. V gene TRBV5-1 combines with J gene TRBJ1-6; 10 bases are shared with TRBD1. CDR1 is SGHRS, CDR2 YFSETQ, per germline. This CDR3 region has 15 residues. CDR3 DNA: TGCGCCAGCAGTTTGGGACAGGGGAAGAATTCCCCCCTCCACTTT. This encodes CASSLGQGKNSPLHF.

By sample share, this clone is medium-sized. Other DNA sequences in this specimen translate into the identical CDR3. This chain joins TRBV30 and TRBJ1-5, with no clear D. The ends were cut back, 0 bases at V and 5 bases at J, with 17 bases in the middle. This CDR3 contains 16 residues. In germline, CDR1 is GTSNPN, CDR2 SVGIG (reference sequence). This chain's CDR3 is CAWSVRGPGGDQPQHF. The CDR3 region has the DNA TGTGCCTGGAGTGTACGAGGACCCGGAGGTGATCAGCCCCAGCATTTT. The full variable domain, rest sourced from reference TRBV30 and TRBJ1-5, is SQTIHQWPATLVQPVGSPLSLECTVEGTSNPNLYWYRQAAGRGLQLLFYSVGIGQISSEVPQNLSASRPQDRQFILSSKKLLLSDSGFYLCAWSVRGPGGDQPQHFGDGTRLSIL.

The rearrangement joins TRBV30 to TRBJ1-5; possible D gene TRBD1, 5 bases. Germline V gene lookup returns CDR1 GTSNPN and CDR2 SVGIG (reference sequence). CDR3 length: 13 residues. Trimming shortened V by 3 bases and J by 6 bases, and 12 bases separated the two germline ends. The CDR3 sequence is CAWSASGFQPQHF. CDR3 sequence (DNA): TGTGCCTGGAGCGCCTCAGGGTTTCAGCCCCAGCATTTT.

This clone was recorded a few times. J is TRBJ2-7 and V is TRBV5-1; tentatively, D is TRBD2 (6 bases). The CDR3 sequence is 15 residues long. Per germline, CDR1 SGHRS and CDR2 YFSETQ. V shed 0 bases and J shed 0 bases, with 10 bases lying between them. This CDR3 is CASSLGTSSSYEQYF. CDR3 coding DNA: TGCGCCAGCAGCTTGGGTACTAGCAGCTCCTACGAGCAGTACTTC.

The chain has TRBV5-4 and TRBJ1-2; TRBD1 is a possible D gene (6 bases). CDR1 SGHNT and CDR2 YYREEE come from the germline V gene (reference sequence). This CDR3 is built from 15 residues. Trimming pared 4 bases from V and 0 bases from J, leaving 13 bases between. CDR3 loop: CASSPQGPPNYGYTF. In DNA, the CDR3 is TGTGCCAGCAGCCCACAGGGCCCTCCTAACTATGGCTACACCTTC.

The chain couples TRBV10-3 to TRBJ2-5, with D hard to call. Germline lookup yields CDR1 ENHRY and CDR2 SYGVKD. Trimming cost V 3 bases and J 4 bases, with 12 bases left between them. The CDR3 is 14 amino acids. The CDR3 reads CAISEVLAGETQYF. Here the CDR3 DNA reads TGTGCCATCAGTGAAGTATTAGCCGGAGAGACCCAGTACTTC.

This rearrangement joins TRBV7-2 to TRBJ1-2; perhaps TRBD1 as D (6 bases). The CDR3 totals 14 residues. CDR1 is SGHTA, CDR2 FQGNSA, per germline. Between the trimmed V and J ends, which lost 5 bases and 5 bases, there was a span of 15 bases. CDR3 sequence: CASSPLGGPYGYTF. In DNA, the CDR3 is TGTGCCAGCAGCCCATTAGGGGGACCTTATGGCTACACCTTC.

The J gene is TRBJ2-2, the V gene TRBV7-2, with 7 bases aligning to TRBD1. The CDR3 extends over 15 amino acids. CDR1 and CDR2 from the germline V gene are SGHTA and FQGNSA. J gave up 6 bases and V 4 bases, and 8 bases lay outside the gene matches. CDR3 in amino acids: CASSSIGTASGELFF. The CDR3 coding sequence is TGTGCCAGCAGCTCCATTGGGACAGCCTCCGGGGAGCTGTTTTTT. Based on the CDR3 plus reference TRBV7-2 and TRBJ2-2, the full variable domain is GAGVSQSPSNKVTEKGKDVELRCDPISGHTALYWYRQSLGQGLEFLIYFQGNSAPDKSGLPSDRFSAERTGGSVSTLTIQRTQQEDSAVYLCASSSIGTASGELFFGEGSRLTVL.

The genes are TRBV5-4 and TRBJ2-3; 12 positions match TRBD1. The V gene's germline CDR1 is SGHNT and CDR2 YYREEE (reference sequence). The CDR3 consists of 14 residues. Trimming took 6 bases from V and 7 from J; bases not matched to a gene: 6. This chain's CDR3 is CASTRDRGRYTQYF. The CDR3 coding sequence is TGTGCCAGCACAAGGGACAGGGGGCGTTATACGCAGTATTTT.

This clone has a single count. The chain uses TRBV18 and TRBJ2-5, with D unclear. V lost 0 bases and J lost 7, with 6 bases in between. CDR1 is KGHSH, CDR2 LQKENI, per germline. The CDR3 length is 12 residues. The chain's CDR3 is CASSPPVATQYF. DNA for the CDR3: TGTGCCAGCTCACCACCGGTGGCGACCCAGTACTTC.